The T cell receptor (beta chain) under discussion was sequenced for a study of OX40 agonist ivuxolimab in advanced cancers. For the study at large: Hepatocellular carcinoma, melanoma, renal cell or head and neck cancer occurred in dose-escalation patients.

The germline CDR1 and CDR2 sequences are SGHRS and YFSETQ. The CDR3 loop spans 15 amino acids. V lost 3 bases and J lost 2, with 13 bases in between. The assay was immunoSEQ multiplex PCR, and TCRdb's table has in-frame clones only and misses some. Of under 90,000 clones in the sample, 90% to 95% are singletons; the top ten hold around 0.32%. The receptor was isolated from an adult with an advanced solid tumor such as melanoma, head and neck, liver or kidney cancer. The genes are TRBV5-1 and TRBJ2-3; the D call may be TRBD1 or TRBD2 (5 bases each). Sequencing was performed on CD4+ or CD8+ T cells sorted from blood, taken in a trial of the OX40 agonist ivuxolimab. As DNA, the CDR3 is TGCGCCAGCAGCTCCGGGACGTACGACACAGATACGCAGTATTTT. Translated, it gives CASSSGTYDTDTQYF.